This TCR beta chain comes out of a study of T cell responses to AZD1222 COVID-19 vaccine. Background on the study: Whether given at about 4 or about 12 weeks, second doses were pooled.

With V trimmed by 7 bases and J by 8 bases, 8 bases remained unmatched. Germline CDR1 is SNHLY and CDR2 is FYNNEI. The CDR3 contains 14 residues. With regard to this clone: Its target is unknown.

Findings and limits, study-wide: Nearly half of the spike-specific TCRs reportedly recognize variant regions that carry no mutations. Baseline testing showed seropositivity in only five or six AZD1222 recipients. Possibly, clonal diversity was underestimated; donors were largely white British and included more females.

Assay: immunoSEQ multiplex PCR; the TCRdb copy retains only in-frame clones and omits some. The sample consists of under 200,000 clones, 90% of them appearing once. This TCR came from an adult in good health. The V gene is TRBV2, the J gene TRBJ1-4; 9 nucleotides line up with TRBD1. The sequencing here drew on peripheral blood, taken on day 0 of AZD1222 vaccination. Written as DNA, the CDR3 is TGTGCCAGCACCAGAGACAGGGGGAAGGAAAAACTGTTTTTT. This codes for CASTRDRGKEKLFF.